Reported below is one T cell receptor beta chain. Its specific antigen is unknown. Base qualities are not at hand, and no much larger clone is one base apart. Collaborating institutions collected whole blood in K2EDTA tubes following their own protocols. For TCRbeta analysis, collaborators shipped samples as frozen whole blood, isolated PBMCs, or DNA extracted from either of those sample types. This record belongs to a study of blood T cell repertoires in COVID-19 (dated by TCRdb to about 2020). Study-wide context: Samples covering the acute and convalescent phases of COVID-19 were provided by collaborators in the United States, Italy and Spain. The material from the prospective study consisted of cDNA or gDNA derived from T cells, B-cell-depleted T cells, or PBMCs. The dataset comprised deeply sampled blood TCRbeta repertoires from subjects exposed to, actively infected with, or recovered from COVID-19. The repertoires were released in a freely available public database intended as a resource for research on the immune response to SARS-CoV-2. Samples came from the ongoing ImmuneRACE study (first 160 participants) plus 1,254 subjects from 6 global collaborators. The sample metadata nearly always contained a de-identified subject ID, COVID-19 status, age in years and sex. Where available, HLA class I and class II types were obtained from metadata supplied by the sample provider rather than from assay-based typing.

TCRbeta CDR3 regions were amplified from genomic DNA by means of the immunoSEQ Assay, a bias-controlled multiplex PCR. Under the source paper's analysis protocol: The number of nucleated cells in each sample was estimated from the amplification of reference gene primers within the assay. To quantify the absolute abundance of each unique TCRbeta CDR3 rearrangement, sequence reads were collapsed and filtered. For each sample, productive Simpson clonality was calculated as the square root of Simpson's diversity index over productive rearrangements. TCRdb carries this immuneACCESS record with in-frame sequences only. Its versions omit some clonotypes, under half of them owing to an unresolved V gene in the studies checked, with the rest unexplained. That table is the source of V, J and clone size, and D and trimming were worked out from the DNA. Counted in this sample were approximately 200,000 clones; less than 90% of them appeared once. The ten top clones hold roughly 2% of the sample.

The full study reports these points: The quantity of clinical and demographic metadata differed by source and by participant and was supplied without curation.

Sequenced sample: peripheral blood. The clonotype originates from a woman aged 45 to 65 with acute or convalescent COVID-19.

The DNA is as follows: TGTGCCAGCAGCCCACAGGGAGATACGCAGTATTTT. It specifies CASSPQGDTQYF. The chain links TRBV7-8 with TRBJ2-3; a tentative D match to TRBD1 spans 6 bases. CDR1 and CDR2, looked up from the germline V gene, are SGHVS and FQNEAQ. Including the terminal cysteine and phenylalanine, the CDR3 comprises 12 residues. Of the read, only the CDR3 DNA is kept; its 36 bases are in frame from base 1. The junction carries 8 bases between V and J, which are trimmed by 5 bases and 5 bases respectively.